The rows below give T cell receptor beta chains drawn from one sample of a study of cytomegalovirus exposure and HLA in healthy donors. Here immunoSEQ multiplex PCR was the method, and the copy in TCRdb shows in-frame clones only, minus some. The profile shows approximately 160,000 clones, roughly 80% of them singletons. Sequences were obtained from PBMCs. Receptor source: a male donor in good health and CMV-seronegative. CDR3s include the opening cysteine and the closing phenylalanine or tryptophan. The order of the fields is clone size, D gene, V gene, J gene, CDR3 protein, CDR3 DNA. The D gene is left open where the match is weak. Only some rows state a clone size, as once, few, many or a class for expanded clones.

clone_size: NA
d_call: TRBD1
v_call: TRBV25-1
j_call: TRBJ1-4
cdr3_aa: CASSGTGREKLFF
cdr3_nt: TGTGCCAGCAGTGGGACAGGGAGGGAAAAACTGTTTTTT

clone_size: NA
d_call: TRBD2
v_call: TRBV9
j_call: TRBJ2-1
cdr3_aa: CASSVAGGSNEQFF
cdr3_nt: TGTGCCAGCAGCGTAGCGGGAGGATCCAATGAGCAGTTCTTC

clone_size: once
d_call: NA
v_call: TRBV5-6
j_call: TRBJ2-1
cdr3_aa: CASSLGLARNEQFF
cdr3_nt: TGTGCCAGCAGCTTGGGGCTAGCTCGGAATGAGCAGTTCTTC

clone_size: many
d_call: NA
v_call: TRBV21-1
j_call: TRBJ1-2
cdr3_aa: CASVLQGANYGYTF
cdr3_nt: TGTGCCAGCGTATTACAGGGAGCTAACTATGGCTACACCTTC

clone_size: NA
d_call: TRBD1
v_call: TRBV7-9
j_call: TRBJ2-5
cdr3_aa: CASSLGTGKTQYF
cdr3_nt: TGTGCCAGCAGCTTGGGGACAGGGAAGACCCAGTACTTC

clone_size: NA
d_call: NA
v_call: TRBV6-1
j_call: TRBJ1-2
cdr3_aa: CASSPGQYLGYGYTF
cdr3_nt: TGTGCCAGCAGCCCCGGACAGTACCTAGGCTATGGCTACACCTTC

clone_size: NA
d_call: TRBD1
v_call: TRBV18
j_call: TRBJ2-4
cdr3_aa: CASSREQGEDQYF
cdr3_nt: TGTGCCAGCTCACGAGAACAGGGGGAGGATCAGTACTTC

clone_size: NA
d_call: TRBD1
v_call: TRBV7-2
j_call: TRBJ1-1
cdr3_aa: CASSLNKAGGTEAFF
cdr3_nt: TGTGCCAGCAGCCTCAATAAAGCAGGGGGCACTGAAGCTTTCTTT

clone_size: NA
d_call: TRBD1
v_call: TRBV6-4
j_call: TRBJ1-1
cdr3_aa: CASSRTGDTEAFF
cdr3_nt: TGTGCCAGCAGTCGGACAGGGGACACTGAAGCTTTCTTT

clone_size: NA
d_call: NA
v_call: TRBV28
j_call: TRBJ1-1
cdr3_aa: CASSGQSNTEAFF
cdr3_nt: TGTGCCAGCAGTGGACAGTCGAACACTGAAGCTTTCTTT

clone_size: NA
d_call: NA
v_call: TRBV5-1
j_call: TRBJ1-5
cdr3_aa: CASSLGQTASNQPQHF
cdr3_nt: TGCGCCAGCAGCTTGGGACAGACAGCTAGCAATCAGCCCCAGCATTTT

clone_size: NA
d_call: NA
v_call: TRBV7-3
j_call: TRBJ1-1
cdr3_aa: CASSSAGAGDTEAFF
cdr3_nt: TGTGCCAGCAGCTCAGCAGGGGCCGGGGACACTGAAGCTTTCTTT

clone_size: NA
d_call: TRBD2
v_call: TRBV7-9
j_call: TRBJ2-5
cdr3_aa: CASSSRTSVETQYF
cdr3_nt: TGTGCCAGCAGCTCAAGGACTAGCGTAGAGACCCAGTACTTC

clone_size: NA
d_call: NA
v_call: TRBV5-4
j_call: TRBJ1-1
cdr3_aa: CASSLGTATEAFF
cdr3_nt: TGTGCCAGCAGCTTGGGGACAGCCACTGAAGCTTTCTTT

clone_size: NA
d_call: NA
v_call: TRBV19
j_call: TRBJ1-1
cdr3_aa: CASSNPPETVNTEAFF
cdr3_nt: TGTGCCAGTAGTAACCCCCCCGAGACAGTGAACACTGAAGCTTTCTTT

clone_size: NA
d_call: TRBD2
v_call: TRBV27
j_call: TRBJ2-5
cdr3_aa: CASSLIAGMQETQYF
cdr3_nt: TGTGCCAGCAGTTTAATAGCGGGGATGCAAGAGACCCAGTACTTC

clone_size: NA
d_call: TRBD1
v_call: TRBV5-6
j_call: TRBJ2-7
cdr3_aa: CASSFVGGQGKNEQYF
cdr3_nt: TGTGCCAGCAGCTTCGTTGGGGGACAGGGGAAAAACGAGCAGTACTTC

clone_size: once
d_call: TRBD1
v_call: TRBV27
j_call: TRBJ2-7
cdr3_aa: CASSILPGQGSYEQYF
cdr3_nt: TGTGCCAGCAGTATCCTTCCGGGACAGGGCTCCTACGAGCAGTACTTC

clone_size: NA
d_call: NA
v_call: TRBV30
j_call: TRBJ1-5
cdr3_aa: CAWSRGSGRGQPQHF
cdr3_nt: TGTGCCTGGAGTAGGGGGTCGGGTCGGGGTCAGCCCCAGCATTTT

clone_size: NA
d_call: NA
v_call: TRBV7-9
j_call: TRBJ2-2
cdr3_aa: CASSLGLDTGELFF
cdr3_nt: TGTGCCAGCAGCTTAGGACTTGACACCGGGGAGCTGTTTTTT

clone_size: NA
d_call: NA
v_call: TRBV2
j_call: TRBJ2-1
cdr3_aa: CASSEVAGQEQFF
cdr3_nt: TGTGCCAGCAGTGAGGTAGCGGGACAGGAGCAGTTCTTC

clone_size: NA
d_call: NA
v_call: TRBV2
j_call: TRBJ1-1
cdr3_aa: CASSEIVNTEAFF
cdr3_nt: TGTGCCAGCAGTGAGATAGTGAACACTGAAGCTTTCTTT

clone_size: NA
d_call: TRBD2
v_call: TRBV27
j_call: TRBJ2-1
cdr3_aa: CASSLSAGGYNEQFF
cdr3_nt: TGTGCCAGCAGTTTATCTGCGGGAGGTTACAATGAGCAGTTCTTC

clone_size: NA
d_call: NA
v_call: TRBV27
j_call: TRBJ2-2
cdr3_aa: CASSPQGLLDTGELFF
cdr3_nt: TGTGCCAGCAGTCCCCAGGGTTTATTGGACACCGGGGAGCTGTTTTTT

clone_size: NA
d_call: TRBD1
v_call: TRBV2
j_call: TRBJ2-7
cdr3_aa: CASRSNRGLGEQYF
cdr3_nt: TGTGCCAGCAGGTCAAACAGGGGGCTGGGTGAGCAGTACTTC

clone_size: NA
d_call: TRBD1
v_call: TRBV28
j_call: TRBJ1-1
cdr3_aa: CASRNIDRAWDTEAFF
cdr3_nt: TGTGCCAGCAGGAATATCGACAGGGCATGGGACACTGAAGCTTTCTTT